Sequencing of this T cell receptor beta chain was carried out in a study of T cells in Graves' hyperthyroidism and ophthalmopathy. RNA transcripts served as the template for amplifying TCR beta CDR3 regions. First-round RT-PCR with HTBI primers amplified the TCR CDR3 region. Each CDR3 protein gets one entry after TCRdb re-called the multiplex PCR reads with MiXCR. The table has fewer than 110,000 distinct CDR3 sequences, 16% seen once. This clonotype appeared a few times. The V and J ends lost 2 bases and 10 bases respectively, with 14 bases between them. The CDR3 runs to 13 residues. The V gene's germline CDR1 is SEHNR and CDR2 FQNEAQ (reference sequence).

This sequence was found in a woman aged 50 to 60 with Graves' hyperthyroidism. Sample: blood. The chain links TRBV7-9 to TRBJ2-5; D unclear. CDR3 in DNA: TGTGCCAGCAGCTTAAGTAGCCACGTTGACCAGTACTTC. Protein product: CASSLSSHVDQYF.